This T cell receptor (beta chain) is drawn from a study of T cells in Graves' hyperthyroidism and ophthalmopathy. Study conclusions and caveats: Ophthalmopathy stood apart from stable hyperthyroidism in a 13 V-J model.

Lactation, pregnancy, other autoimmune disease or uncontrolled infection led to exclusion of patients. V trimming: 0 bases; J trimming: 3 bases; junction bases outside the gene matches: 7. Per the germline V gene, CDR1 is SNHLY and CDR2 is FYNNEI. The CDR3 sequence is 16 residues long. About this clonotype: Antigen specificity is unknown.

What was amplified from RNA transcripts were TCR beta CDR3 regions. An initial round of RT-PCR targeting the TCR CDR3 relied on the HTBI primer set. TCRdb itself ran the multiplex PCR reads through MiXCR, one entry per CDR3 protein. The sample has some 570,000 distinct CDR3 sequences, 17% seen once; the top ten hold roughly a sixth. Sequenced sample: blood. The chain is built from TRBV2 and TRBJ1-2; 7 positions match TRBD1. The clonotype originates from a woman under 30 with Graves' ophthalmopathy. The CDR3 DNA reads as TGTGCCAGCAGTGAAGCTACAGGGAGGGGGCACTATGGCTACACCTTC. It yields the protein CASSEATGRGHYGYTF.